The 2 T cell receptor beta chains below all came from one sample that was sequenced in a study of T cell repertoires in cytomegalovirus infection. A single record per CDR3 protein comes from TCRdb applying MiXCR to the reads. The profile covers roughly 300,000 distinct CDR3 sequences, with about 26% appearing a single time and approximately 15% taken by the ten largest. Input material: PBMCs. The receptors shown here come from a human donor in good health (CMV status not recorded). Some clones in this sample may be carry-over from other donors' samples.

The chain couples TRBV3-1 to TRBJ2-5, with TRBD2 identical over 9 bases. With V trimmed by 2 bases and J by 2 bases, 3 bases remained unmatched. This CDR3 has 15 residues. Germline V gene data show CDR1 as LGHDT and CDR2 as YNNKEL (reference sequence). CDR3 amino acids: CASSQLAGLQETQYF. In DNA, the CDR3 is TGTGCCAGCAGCCAACTAGCGGGGCTGCAAGAGACCCAGTACTTC.

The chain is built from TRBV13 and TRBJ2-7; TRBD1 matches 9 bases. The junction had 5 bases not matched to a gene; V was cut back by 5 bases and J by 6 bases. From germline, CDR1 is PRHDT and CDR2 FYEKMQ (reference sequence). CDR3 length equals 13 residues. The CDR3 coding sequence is TGTGCCAGCAGCCCGGGGACAGGGTCCGAGCAGTACTTC. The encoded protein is CASSPGTGSEQYF.